This TCR beta chain was captured by sequencing in a study of blood T cells in healthy people across ages. Alongside a J-beta primer mix, a sample-barcoded 5' primer served in a second PCR lasting about 7 to 11 cycles. TCRdb redid the calling of the 5' RACE reads with MiXCR, one entry per CDR3 protein. The sample records 1.5 million to 1.8 million distinct CDR3 sequences, less than 45% being singletons. The sequenced sample consisted of blood. This receptor was taken from a woman under 30 in good health.

CDR3 amino acids: CATSEPASGSALSSYNEQYF. CDR3 DNA: TGTGCCACCAGTGAGCCGGCTAGCGGGAGTGCTTTGAGCTCCTACAATGAGCAGTACTTC. The chain employs TRBV24-1 and TRBJ2-1; TRBD2 matches 10 bases. The end of the DNA is better explained by TRBJ2-7, so the J call may be wrong. In germline, CDR1 is KGHDR, CDR2 SFDVKD. This CDR3 is built from 20 residues.